The subject of this entry is one TCR beta chain. Primed by a sample-barcoded 5' primer and a J-beta primer mix, a second PCR proceeded for 7 to 11 cycles. Via MiXCR, TCRdb re-called the 5' RACE reads, giving one row per CDR3 protein. The table shows some 1.5 million distinct CDR3 sequences, with approximately 39% occurring only once. This record comes from a study of blood T cells in healthy people across ages. This CDR3 is built from 11 residues. Germline V gives CDR1 MNHEY, CDR2 SVGAGI. The V end lost 7 bases, the J end lost 11 bases, and 14 bases lay between the germline ends. The chain is built from TRBV6-5 and TRBJ1-1, with unresolved D. Sequencing was carried out using blood. This receptor was obtained from a woman younger than 35 in good health. The CDR3 region is CASTHPTKAFF. The CDR3 DNA follows: TGTGCCAGCACCCACCCCACTAAGGCTTTCTTT.